Below, 7 T cell receptor beta chains from the same sample are listed, as sequenced in a study of response to subunit inactivated influenza vaccine. MiXCR, applied by TCRdb to the RT-PCR reads, yields one record per CDR3 protein. The table lists more than 400,000 distinct CDR3 sequences, less than 7.5% of them singletons. The sample here was PBMCs from blood, taken about 23 months after vaccination. The receptor set was obtained from a man between 45 and 75 years old who received an inactivated influenza vaccine.

This clonotype was seen a handful of times. The gene calls are TRBV15 and TRBJ2-3, with D possibly being TRBD1 (6 bases). V was shortened by 0 bases and J by 1 base, with 17 bases between the two germline ends. CDR3 length: 18 amino acids. From germline, CDR1 is LNHNV and CDR2 YYDKDF (reference sequence). In DNA form, the CDR3 reads TGTGCCACCAGCAGAGATAGTCCGCCGGACAGCCGCACAGATACGCAGTATTTT. This codes for CATSRDSPPDSRTDTQYF.

The CDR3 bases are TGCGCCAGCAGCTCGGACGGGAGCTATGGCTACACCTTC. Its translation is CASSSDGSYGYTF. V usage is TRBV5-1 and J usage is TRBJ1-2; D ambiguous. Germline V gives CDR1 SGHRS, CDR2 YFSETQ. V was cut by 3 bases and J by 4 bases, with 10 bases left in between. This CDR3 contains 13 residues. Full variable domain (remainder filled in from reference TRBV5-1 and TRBJ1-2): KAGVTQTPRYLIKTRGQQVTLSCSPISGHRSVSWYQQTPGQGLQFLFEYFSETQRNKGNFPGRFSGRQFSNSRSEMNVSTLELGDSALYLCASSSDGSYGYTFGSGTRLTVV.

This clonotype showed up many times. The V gene is TRBV7-6, the J gene TRBJ2-2; the D is unclear. Trimming removed 8 bases from V and 0 bases from J, with 10 bases in between. Germline-derived CDR1 and CDR2 are SGHVS and FNYEAQ. CDR3 size: 14 residues. In DNA form, the CDR3 reads TGTGCCAGCGCATGGCAGTCGAACACCGGGGAGCTGTTTTTT. Its translation: CASAWQSNTGELFF.

The V call is TRBV20-1, the J call TRBJ2-3; 8 positions match TRBD1. The CDR3 has 14 amino acids. Looked up from germline, CDR1 is DFQATT and CDR2 is SNEGSKA (reference sequence). Trimming cost V 6 bases and J 6 bases; bases outside gene matches: 11. The CDR3 DNA follows: TGCAGTGCCGCCCGGACAGGGTCGGAGGATACGCAGTATTTT. Amino acid sequence: CSAARTGSEDTQYF.

This chain joins TRBV20-1 and TRBJ1-6, with TRBD1 identical over 10 bases. The CDR3 spans 15 residues. Trimming cost V 1 base and J 8 bases; bases outside gene matches: 5. Germline CDR1 DFQATT, CDR2 SNEGSKA (reference sequence). The CDR3 sequence: CSARGQGAPDSPLHF. The CDR3 bases are TGCAGTGCTAGAGGACAGGGGGCGCCGGATTCACCCCTCCACTTT.

The chain links TRBV20-1 to TRBJ1-5, with D possibly TRBD1 on 6 matching bases. From germline, CDR1 is DFQATT and CDR2 SNEGSKA (reference sequence). This CDR3 is built from 15 residues. The V end was cut by 2 bases, the J end by 4 bases, with 15 bases between. The CDR3 is CSARTPGHRNQPQHF. The DNA of the CDR3 is TGCAGTGCTAGAACCCCGGGACATAGGAATCAGCCCCAGCATTTT.

This clonotype appeared a few times. The chain joins TRBV7-2 to TRBJ1-2; a weak D match, TRBD1 (6 bases). The CDR3 contains 15 residues. Germline CDR1 reads SGHTA; CDR2 reads FQGNSA. V shed 5 bases and J shed 6 bases, with 19 bases lying between them. Here the CDR3 reads CASSAGPGAANGYTF. The CDR3, as DNA: TGTGCCAGCAGCGCCGGACCAGGGGCGGCAAATGGCTACACCTTC.